This T cell receptor beta chain emerged from a study of CD8+ T cells in alopecia areata. Study outcomes and limitations: While patients received tofacitinib, many expanded lesional clones remained present in scalp and blood.

RNA extraction was followed by reverse transcription into cDNA, which acted as the sequencing template. Using immunoSEQ multiplex PCR, the repertoire was profiled, and TCRdb retains in-frame clones only, with some absent. The repertoire holds approximately 280,000 clones, roughly 50% seen once, with approximately 1.7% in the top ten. Treatment specified: oral pan-JAK inhibitor, 5-10 mg twice daily. Deletions cut 5 bases from V and 0 bases from J, with 22 bases between. Germline lookup yields CDR1 LNHDA and CDR2 SQIVND (reference sequence). This CDR3 region has 18 residues. This clone was detected a few times. Its antigen is not known.

This TCR came from a human donor with alopecia areata. This chain links TRBV19 with TRBJ1-1, with D maybe TRBD1 (5 bases). Specimen: CD4+ T cells sorted from blood, collected at week 24, from a patient treated with tofacitinib. CDR3 bases: TGTGCCAGTAGTCCGACGATTGACAGCTCATTTTTGAACACTGAAGCTTTCTTT. Protein sequence: CASSPTIDSSFLNTEAFF.